This T cell receptor (beta chain) emerged from a study of T cell responses to AZD1222 COVID-19 vaccine. Germline CDR1 is SGDLS and CDR2 is YYNGEE. V shed 3 bases and J shed 6 bases, with 18 bases lying between them. This CDR3 has 15 residues. TCRdb's table, derived via immunoSEQ multiplex PCR, lists solely in-frame clones and lacks some. Of roughly 100,000 clones listed, 89% were seen once; the top ten hold about two fifths. This receptor was obtained from an adult who received the AZD1222 COVID-19 vaccine. The sequenced sample was peripheral blood, obtained 28 days after the second AZD1222 dose. This chain uses TRBV9 with TRBJ1-2, with a weak D call TRBD1 (6 bases). The CDR3 coding sequence is TGTGCCAGCAGCGGGTCGGGGGCTTCTGGGGATGGCTACACCTTC. Amino acid sequence: CASSGSGASGDGYTF.